This entry features one T cell receptor (beta chain) sequence. These data are taken from a study of blood T cell repertoires in COVID-19. Profiled with immunoSEQ multiplex PCR; TCRdb holds only in-frame clones, not every one. The sample holds 250,000 or so clones, around 89% seen once. The CDR3 consists of 16 residues. The V gene lost 2 bases and the J gene lost 3 bases, with 14 bases spanning the gap. Germline CDR1 reads ENHRY; CDR2 reads SYGVKD. V is TRBV10-3 and J is TRBJ1-3, with D unclear. This clonotype originated in a woman in her forties with acute COVID-19. Material for sequencing was PBMCs or T cells enriched from blood (not recorded which). The CDR3 DNA is TGTGCCATCAGTGAGCCGGTTTACAGTGATGGAAACACCATATATTTT. This sequence encodes CAISEPVYSDGNTIYF.